The next 24 T cell receptor beta chains were all read from a single sample in a study of PD-1 blockade in classical Hodgkin lymphoma. Relapses following autologous stem cell transplantation were seen in all patients, with brentuximab vedotin exposure varying. Measured with immunoSEQ multiplex PCR; TCRdb has only the in-frame clones, and not every one. The repertoire holds about 46,000 clones, with approximately 70% as singletons. Specimen: peripheral blood mononuclear cells (PBMCs), collected at baseline. Source of these receptors: a human donor with classical Hodgkin lymphoma.

V gene TRBV5-1 combines with J gene TRBJ2-5; 12 bases agree with TRBD1. The ends lost 5 bases at V and 4 bases at J; junction bases unmatched: 6. Germline V gene lookup returns CDR1 SGHRS and CDR2 YFSETQ. The CDR3 totals 15 residues. CDR3 bases: TGCGCCAGCAGGGGGACAGGGGGCATCGGAGAGACCCAGTACTTC. Translated: CASRGTGGIGETQYF. Supplemented by reference TRBV5-1 and TRBJ2-5, the full variable domain reads KAGVTQTPRYLIKTRGQQVTLSCSPISGHRSVSWYQQTPGQGLQFLFEYFSETQRNKGNFPGRFSGRQFSNSRSEMNVSTLELGDSALYLCASRGTGGIGETQYFGPGTRLLVL.

This clone was detected a few times. The genes are TRBV7-7 and TRBJ2-7; D is uncertain. The V end was cut by 1 base, the J end by 0 bases, with 4 bases between. The length of the CDR3 is 13 residues. Germline V gives CDR1 SSHAT, CDR2 FNYEAQ (reference sequence). As DNA, the CDR3 is TGTGCCAGCAGCTTAGACACCTCCTACGAGCAGTACTTC. Its translation: CASSLDTSYEQYF.

This chain links TRBV19 with TRBJ1-2, with a weak D call TRBD1 (6 bases). This CDR3 contains 16 residues. Trimming pared 4 bases from V and 2 bases from J, leaving 17 bases between. Germline lookup yields CDR1 LNHDA and CDR2 SQIVND (reference sequence). The CDR3 DNA is TGTGCCAGTAGTAATCCGGGACACCTGATAAACTATGGCTACACCTTC. Translated: CASSNPGHLINYGYTF.

The rearrangement uses TRBV7-2 and TRBJ2-1; D tentatively fits TRBD1 or TRBD2 (5 bases each). CDR3 size: 17 residues. V lost 2 bases to trimming and J lost 0 bases, with 14 bases between them. The V gene's germline CDR1 is SGHTA and CDR2 FQGNSA. The CDR3 DNA sequence: TGTGCCAGCAGCTTAAGATTGTGGGGGAGCTCCTACAATGAGCAGTTCTTC. Amino acid sequence: CASSLRLWGSSYNEQFF.

This clone was seen only a few times. This sequence joins TRBV6-5 and TRBJ1-5; perhaps TRBD1 as D (5 bases). V was pared by 2 bases and J by 1 base, with 6 bases between. Germline V CDR1 and CDR2: MNHEY, SVGAGI. The CDR3 has 14 amino acids. CDR3 nucleotide sequence: TGTGCCAGCAGTTACAGGGGCAGCAATCAGCCCCAGCATTTT. This codes for CASSYRGSNQPQHF.

About this clone: The sample contains more than one DNA sequence encoding this CDR3. This sequence joins TRBV27 and TRBJ2-2; 11 bases are a match to TRBD2. The CDR3 extends over 18 amino acids. V dropped 6 bases and J dropped 1; count of bases not matched to a gene: 10. Germline CDR1 MNHEY, CDR2 SMNVEV (reference sequence). DNA for the CDR3: TGTGCCAGCAGAGGCAGTTCTAGCGGGGGGCGGAACACCGGGGAGCTGTTTTTT. This gives the protein CASRGSSSGGRNTGELFF.

This clone has more than one count but fewer than ten. The chain links TRBV2 to TRBJ2-2; D ambiguous. Germline lookup yields CDR1 SNHLY and CDR2 FYNNEI. This CDR3 has 14 amino acids. V dropped 9 bases and J dropped 1 base, with 12 bases sitting between them. CDR3 in DNA: TGTGCCAGTTCGGACGGTTTGAACACCGGGGAGCTGTTTTTT. Protein: CASSDGLNTGELFF.

The gene calls are TRBV2 and TRBJ1-3; 7 nucleotides agree with TRBD1. V shed 4 bases and J 2 bases; nucleotides not matched to a gene: 2. CDR3 length: 14 amino acids. Per the germline V gene, CDR1 is SNHLY and CDR2 is FYNNEI. The CDR3 region has the DNA TGTGCCAGCAGTGGGGGACAGCCTGGAAACACCATATATTTT. The encoded protein is CASSGGQPGNTIYF.

The gene calls are TRBV5-4 and TRBJ2-1; D unresolved. CDR1 is SGHNT and CDR2 is YYREEE in the germline V gene (reference sequence). The CDR3 has 15 residues. V was pared by 0 bases and J by 0 bases, with 7 bases between. CDR3 sequence (DNA): TGTGCCAGCAGCTTGGTAGGAAGCTCCTACAATGAGCAGTTCTTC. Its protein product is CASSLVGSSYNEQFF.

The chain employs TRBV18 and TRBJ1-1, with 8 bases identical to TRBD1. CDR3 size: 14 residues. Per germline, CDR1 KGHSH and CDR2 LQKENI. After removal of 3 bases from V and 1 base from J, the junction contained 1 base not matched to a gene. CDR3 residues: CASSPGQANTEAFF. For the CDR3, the DNA is TGTGCCAGCTCACCGGGACAGGCGAACACTGAAGCTTTCTTT.

The J gene is TRBJ1-1, the V gene TRBV19; tentative D call: TRBD1 (6 bases). This CDR3 contains 13 residues. Germline CDR1 reads LNHDA; CDR2 reads SQIVND (reference sequence). Trimming stripped 5 bases from V and 4 bases from J, with 11 bases between. In DNA form, the CDR3 reads TGTGCCAGTAGTCGGACAGCCGGCACTGAAGCTTTCTTT. It translates to CASSRTAGTEAFF.

Concerning this clone: This sample also contains other DNA sequences that code for the same CDR3. This chain connects TRBV6-5 to TRBJ1-4; D unclear. Germline V CDR1 and CDR2: MNHEY, SVGAGI. V was cut by 2 bases and J by 0 bases, with 4 bases left in between. The CDR3 extends over 14 amino acids. CDR3 DNA sequence: TGTGCCAGCAGTTACGGCTCAACTAATGAAAAACTGTTTTTT. Translated: CASSYGSTNEKLFF.

Here the CDR3 reads CASSVFGGQVLQDGYTF. The CDR3 bases are TGTGCCAGCAGCGTATTCGGAGGACAGGTTTTGCAGGATGGCTACACCTTC. The chain employs TRBV9 and TRBJ1-2, with 7 bases identical to TRBD1. CDR3 length: 17 residues. V dropped 1 base and J dropped 6; count of bases not matched to a gene: 15. CDR1 and CDR2 from the germline V gene are SGDLS and YYNGEE.

As for this clone: This sample also contains other DNA sequences that code for the same CDR3. The chain uses TRBV19 and TRBJ1-1; D ambiguous. Trimming pared 7 bases from V and 1 base from J, leaving 4 bases between. The CDR3 spans 11 residues. Per the germline V gene, CDR1 is LNHDA and CDR2 is SQIVND (reference sequence). The CDR3 is CASKQNTEAFF. CDR3 bases: TGTGCCAGTAAGCAGAACACTGAAGCTTTCTTT.

The V gene is TRBV27, the J gene TRBJ1-6, with TRBD1 matching over 7 bases. Germline V lookup: CDR1 MNHEY, CDR2 SMNVEV (reference sequence). This CDR3 has 15 amino acids. V gave up 8 bases and J gave up 6 bases; unmatched junction bases: 10. The CDR3 region is CASSLSGTVNSPLHF. The CDR3 DNA sequence: TGTGCCAGCTCTCTCTCTGGGACAGTTAATTCACCCCTCCACTTT.

The chain recombines TRBV30 with TRBJ1-2; 7 nucleotides agree with TRBD1. CDR1 GTSNPN and CDR2 SVGIG come from the germline V gene (reference sequence). Germline trimming cut 3 bases from V and 3 bases from J; bases unmatched to any gene: 4. The CDR3 has 13 amino acids. This chain's CDR3 is CAWSIGTDYGYTF. CDR3 DNA sequence: TGTGCCTGGAGCATAGGGACAGACTATGGCTACACCTTC.

The J gene is TRBJ1-1, the V gene TRBV28; no clear D gene. V shed 7 bases and J shed 1 base, with 10 bases lying between them. Germline CDR1 MDHEN, CDR2 SYDVKM. This CDR3 is 13 amino acids long. CDR3 sequence (DNA): TGTGCCAGCACGGAGTGGGAGAACACTGAAGCTTTCTTT. Residues: CASTEWENTEAFF.

The rearrangement links TRBV25-1 to TRBJ2-5; 7 bases agree with TRBD2. V lost 6 bases, J lost 7 bases, and 8 bases stayed unmatched. This CDR3 contains 13 residues. Germline CDR1 and CDR2: MGHDK and SYGVNS. Here the CDR3 DNA reads TGTGCCAGCAGAAGCGGGGTAAGGGGGACCCAGTACTTC. Its translation is CASRSGVRGTQYF.

This clone was found many times. The chain is built from TRBV6-5 and TRBJ2-7; D not resolved. V was cut by 8 bases and J by 0 bases, with 11 bases left in between. Germline V gene data show CDR1 as MNHEY and CDR2 as SVGAGI. The length of the CDR3 is 13 residues. CDR3 coding DNA: TGTGCCAGCGGTTTATCGTTCTCCTACGAGCAGTACTTC. Its protein product is CASGLSFSYEQYF.

The chain links TRBV5-1 to TRBJ1-2; 9 bases map to TRBD1. The CDR3 length is 16 residues. V gave up 3 bases and J gave up 3 bases; unmatched junction bases: 9. Germline V gene data show CDR1 as SGHRS and CDR2 as YFSETQ. The CDR3: CASSYGTGRLDYGYTF. CDR3 DNA sequence: TGCGCCAGCAGCTATGGGACAGGGAGGCTTGACTATGGCTACACCTTC.

V gene TRBV5-1 combines with J gene TRBJ2-5; no clear D. CDR1 and CDR2 (germline): SGHRS, YFSETQ. This CDR3 has 14 residues. Trimming removed 0 bases from V and 1 base from J, with 7 bases in between. The CDR3 nucleotides are TGCGCCAGCAGCTTGGGAGAAAGCCAAGAGACCCAGTACTTC. Its protein product is CASSLGESQETQYF.

This chain links TRBV5-1 with TRBJ2-1, with 10 positions matching TRBD2. Trimming cost V 4 bases and J 7 bases; bases outside gene matches: 11. Germline CDR1 is SGHRS and CDR2 is YFSETQ. The CDR3 extends over 16 amino acids. The CDR3 spells CASSPQAGGSWNEQFF. CDR3 in DNA: TGCGCCAGCAGCCCCCAAGCGGGAGGGTCTTGGAATGAGCAGTTCTTC.

The V and J genes are TRBV4-1 and TRBJ2-7, with 8 bases identical to TRBD1. Germline trimming cut 4 bases from V and 4 bases from J; bases unmatched to any gene: 9. In germline, CDR1 is MGHRA, CDR2 YSYEKL. This CDR3 has 15 residues. The CDR3 DNA follows: TGCGCCAGCAGCCTGACAGGACAGGGTCGATACGAGCAGTACTTC. This encodes CASSLTGQGRYEQYF.

As for this clone: The junction departs from germline at one end; a sequencing error may be responsible. The chain is built from TRBV7-7 and TRBJ2-2; D unresolved. CDR1 and CDR2 from the germline V gene are SSHAT and FNYEAQ (reference sequence). The CDR3 is made up of 13 amino acids. CDR3 sequence: CASSLDGVGELFF. CDR3 nucleotides: TGTGCTAGCAGCTTAGATGGGGTCGGGGAGCTGTTTTTT. Variable domain in full (rest from reference TRBV7-7 and TRBJ2-2): GAGVSQSPRYKVTKRGQDVTLRCDPISSHATLYWYQQALGQGPEFLTYFNYEAQPDKSGLPSDRFSAERPEGSISTLTIQRTEQRDSAMYRCASSLDGVGELFFGEGSRLTVL.